This T cell receptor beta chain is drawn from a study of shared clonotypes between healthy human individuals. Study information: Those who served as donors were a couple of women and a few men between the ages of 18 and 49.

The length of the CDR3 is 15 residues. Germline CDR1 reads WSHSY; CDR2 reads SAAADI. V shed 5 bases and J 4 bases; nucleotides not matched to a gene: 7. It was at deep level that the assay was run. Method: immunoSEQ multiplex PCR; TCRdb's copy keeps in-frame clones and lacks some. This sample has roughly 1 million clones, with approximately 76% found just once. Worth noting for this clone: The antigen remains undetermined.

General study results and limits: Naive CD4 clonotype sharing across several donors was around 5%.

The chain couples TRBV10-2 to TRBJ2-7, with TRBD2 matching over 11 bases. The specimen sequenced was memory CD4+ T cells sorted from blood. Subset specified: CD45RA-negative fraction. This receptor was identified in a man younger than 35 in good health. The CDR3 nucleotides read TGCGCCAGCAGTCTGACTAGCGGGAAAGGTTACGAGCAGTACTTC. Amino acids: CASSLTSGKGYEQYF.